This T cell receptor beta chain appears in the sequencing data of a study of CD8 T cells in Susac syndrome. Overall study findings and caveats: Individuals included in the TCR sequencing and HLA analysis were acknowledged by the study to be relatively few in number.

It was with random hexamers that roughly 0.5 to 1 ug RNA was reverse transcribed. Amplification of TCR beta CDR3 by immunoSEQ multiplex PCR spanned 54 Vbeta and 13 Jbeta. MiXCR was run by TCRdb on the immunoSEQ multiplex PCR reads, yielding one entry per CDR3 protein. The sample yields hundreds of thousands of distinct CDR3 sequences, 92% seen once. Remarks on this clonotype: As yet, its antigen is unknown.

The specimen sequenced was CD8+ T cells from PBMCs. This receptor was obtained from a human donor with multiple sclerosis.

The CDR3 sequence: CASSFSASEKLFF. The CDR3 nucleotides read TGTGCCAGCAGCTTTTCGGCGTCGGAAAAACTGTTTTTT. V is TRBV7-9 and J is TRBJ1-4, with D unresolved. The V and J ends lost 3 bases and 8 bases respectively, with 10 bases between them. Looked up from germline, CDR1 is SEHNR and CDR2 is FQNEAQ (reference sequence). The CDR3 length is 13 residues. The complete variable domain, with remaining parts taken from reference TRBV7-9 and TRBJ1-4, reads DTGVSQNPRHKITKRGQNVTFRCDPISEHNRLYWYRQTLGQGPEFLTYFQNEAQLEKSRLLSDRFSAERPKGSFSTLEIQRTEQGDSAMYLCASSFSASEKLFFGSGTQLSVL.